These T cell receptor beta chains were read from a single sample in a study of shared clonotypes between healthy human individuals. Sequencing used immunoSEQ multiplex PCR; TCRdb keeps in-frame clones, though not all of them. Among about 680,000 clones listed, around 73% were seen once. Sequencing used memory CD4+ T cells sorted from blood. The origin of the receptors is a woman aged 30 to 39 in good health. CDR3s include the opening cysteine and the closing phenylalanine or tryptophan. A D gene is named only where the DNA matches it firmly. Clone size is shown for a subset of rows, as once, few, many or a class of expanded clone.

V	size	D	J	CDR3	DNA
TRBV2	NA	NA	TRBJ2-3	CASSDRGPGTDTQYF	TGTGCCAGCAGTGACCGGGGGCCGGGCACAGATACGCAGTATTTT
TRBV7-9	NA	TRBD2	TRBJ2-5	CASSFPRGERYF	TGTGCCAGCAGCTTTCCTCGGGGGGAACGGTACTTC
TRBV6-4	many	NA	TRBJ1-3	CASSDSRWGNTIYF	TGTGCCAGCAGTGACTCCCGGTGGGGAAACACCATATATTTT
TRBV7-9	NA	TRBD2	TRBJ2-5	CASSAGLEGETQYF	TGTGCCAGCAGCGCTGGACTAGAGGGGGAGACCCAGTACTTC
TRBV5-4	NA	NA	TRBJ2-7	CASRVYGGSYEQYF	TGTGCCAGCAGGGTATATGGAGGCTCCTACGAGCAGTACTTC
TRBV7-8	NA	NA	TRBJ2-7	CASRVGSSYEQYF	TGTGCCAGCAGAGTAGGGAGCTCCTACGAGCAGTACTTC
TRBV2	NA	NA	TRBJ2-6	CASTPLSGANVLTF	TGTGCCAGCACTCCCCTCTCTGGGGCCAACGTCCTGACTTTC
TRBV27	NA	NA	TRBJ2-4	CASSLRGAKNIQYF	TGTGCCAGCAGTCTCAGGGGAGCCAAAAACATTCAGTACTTC
TRBV30	NA	TRBD1	TRBJ2-5	CAWSGVRIQGARETQYF	TGTGCCTGGAGTGGAGTTCGGATACAGGGGGCGAGAGAGACCCAGTACTTC
TRBV21-1	NA	NA	TRBJ2-2	CASSKRRTPSTGELFF	TGTGCCAGCAGCAAGAGACGCACTCCTTCCACCGGGGAGCTGTTTTTT
TRBV19	NA	NA	TRBJ2-2	CASKMGVGDTGELFF	TGTGCCAGCAAGATGGGGGTTGGAGACACCGGGGAGCTGTTTTTT
TRBV19	NA	NA	TRBJ1-1	CASSIGGRQLNTEAFF	TGTGCCAGTAGTATTGGCGGTCGACAGTTGAACACTGAAGCTTTCTTT
TRBV27	NA	TRBD2	TRBJ2-3	CASSPIAGGTDTQYF	TGTGCCAGCAGCCCTATAGCGGGAGGCACAGATACGCAGTATTTT
TRBV10-3	once	TRBD1	TRBJ1-1	CAIRDDRGTEAFF	TGTGCCATCAGGGATGACAGGGGGACTGAAGCTTTCTTT
TRBV5-4	NA	TRBD2	TRBJ2-7	CASSLGREGFYEQYF	TGTGCCAGCAGCTTGGGGCGGGAGGGTTTCTACGAGCAGTACTTC
TRBV30	NA	TRBD1	TRBJ2-7	CAWSRDSYEQYF	TGTGCCTGGAGTCGGGACAGCTACGAGCAGTACTTC
TRBV5-1	NA	TRBD2	TRBJ2-2	CASSFSGTGRTSGRGNTGELFF	TGCGCCAGCAGCTTTTCCGGGACAGGTCGGACTAGCGGGAGGGGGAACACCGGGGAGCTGTTTTTT
TRBV5-1	NA	TRBD1	TRBJ2-2	CASSLQPGGTGELFF	TGCGCCAGCAGCTTGCAGCCAGGGGGCACCGGGGAGCTGTTTTTT
TRBV7-9	NA	TRBD1	TRBJ2-2	CASSFTGQGGAGELFF	TGTGCCAGCAGCTTCACGGGACAGGGGGGAGCCGGGGAGCTGTTTTTT
TRBV7-2	NA	NA	TRBJ2-7	CASSPRLGSSYEQYF	TGTGCCAGCAGCCCCAGACTAGGATCCTCTTACGAGCAGTACTTC
TRBV7-9	NA	NA	TRBJ2-2	CASSSRGSTGELFF	TGTGCCAGCAGTTCCAGAGGAAGCACCGGGGAGCTGTTTTTT
TRBV6-5	NA	NA	TRBJ2-2	CASSSSGVRELFF	TGTGCCAGCAGTTCGTCCGGGGTTCGGGAGCTGTTTTTT
TRBV30	NA	NA	TRBJ2-3	CAWSSGERVTDTQYF	TGTGCCTGGAGTTCGGGGGAGAGGGTCACAGATACGCAGTATTTT
TRBV2	NA	NA	TRBJ1-4	CASSPRTNEKLFF	TGTGCCAGCAGTCCCAGAACAAATGAAAAACTGTTTTTT
TRBV6-5	NA	TRBD1	TRBJ1-1	CASSRGQATQGAFF	TGTGCCAGCAGTAGGGGACAGGCCACCCAGGGGGCTTTCTTT
TRBV11-2	NA	NA	TRBJ1-1	CASSLPQGRTEAFF	TGTGCCAGCAGCTTACCACAGGGTCGGACTGAAGCTTTCTTT
TRBV4-1	NA	TRBD2	TRBJ2-7	CASSQPTSGSYEQYF	TGCGCCAGCAGCCAACCGACTAGCGGAAGTTACGAGCAGTACTTC
TRBV29-1	NA	NA	TRBJ1-4	CSVGEGEKLFF	TGCAGCGTCGGCGAGGGCGAAAAACTGTTTTTT
TRBV28	once	TRBD1	TRBJ1-4	CASSPGWGQGNEKLFF	TGTGCCAGCAGCCCCGGCTGGGGACAGGGGAACGAAAAACTGTTTTTT
TRBV7-9	NA	NA	TRBJ2-7	CASSPAIRGPYEQYF	TGTGCCAGCAGCCCCGCAATTAGGGGACCTTACGAGCAGTACTTC
TRBV5-4	NA	TRBD1	TRBJ1-4	CASSYGQGHEKLFF	TGTGCCAGCAGCTACGGACAGGGACATGAAAAACTGTTTTTT
TRBV5-4	many	NA	TRBJ2-7	CASSPSSGYEQYF	TGTGCCAGCAGCCCCTCTTCGGGCTACGAGCAGTACTTC
TRBV10-3	NA	TRBD1	TRBJ2-7	CAISESRTGNLEQYF	TGTGCCATCAGTGAGTCTAGGACAGGTAACCTCGAGCAGTACTTC
TRBV27	NA	TRBD1	TRBJ2-1	CASSDEGTADEQFF	TGTGCCAGCAGTGACGAGGGGACAGCAGATGAGCAGTTCTTC
TRBV13	many	TRBD2	TRBJ2-3	CASSSAGADTQYF	TGTGCCAGCAGCTCAGCGGGAGCAGATACGCAGTATTTT
TRBV19	NA	NA	TRBJ2-4	CASSIEQDAKNIQYF	TGTGCCAGTAGTATAGAACAGGATGCCAAAAACATTCAGTACTTC
TRBV27	NA	NA	TRBJ2-1	CASSSRAPPDAEQFF	TGTGCCAGCAGTTCGAGGGCCCCACCTGATGCTGAGCAGTTCTTC
TRBV6-1	NA	TRBD1	TRBJ2-7	CASSVGTGGFHEQYF	TGTGCCAGCAGTGTGGGGACAGGGGGCTTCCACGAGCAGTACTTC
TRBV19	NA	NA	TRBJ2-3	CASKGLRERTDTQYF	TGTGCCAGTAAAGGTCTCAGGGAGAGGACAGATACGCAGTATTTT
TRBV4-2	NA	TRBD2	TRBJ2-1	CASSQHPAGASYNEQFF	TGTGCCAGCAGCCAACACCCAGCGGGAGCTTCCTACAATGAGCAGTTCTTC
TRBV5-1	NA	TRBD1	TRBJ1-1	CASSGDRENTEAFF	TGCGCCAGCAGCGGAGACAGGGAGAACACTGAAGCTTTCTTT
TRBV5-6	NA	NA	TRBJ2-7	CASSLGTLKVLYEQYF	TGTGCCAGCAGCTTGGGGACATTAAAAGTTCTCTACGAGCAGTACTTC
TRBV6-1	NA	NA	TRBJ2-7	CASRGAPSYEQYF	TGTGCCAGCAGAGGGGCTCCCTCCTACGAGCAGTACTTC
TRBV2	NA	NA	TRBJ2-7	CASSERRTYEQYF	TGTGCCAGCAGTGAACGCCGGACCTACGAGCAGTACTTC
TRBV6-5	NA	TRBD1	TRBJ2-5	CASSWDRSGETQYF	TGTGCCAGCAGTTGGGACAGGTCTGGGGAGACCCAGTACTTC
TRBV9	NA	TRBD2	TRBJ2-3	CASSARTSGGEGKDTQYF	TGTGCCAGCAGCGCACGGACTAGCGGGGGAGAAGGGAAAGATACGCAGTATTTT
TRBV28	NA	TRBD1	TRBJ1-2	CASSRIRGRTF	TGTGCCAGCAGTAGAATCAGGGGGCGGACCTTC
TRBV7-2	NA	NA	TRBJ1-2	CASSPGVGGYTF	TGTGCCAGCAGCCCAGGGGTAGGAGGCTACACCTTC
TRBV4-1	NA	TRBD2	TRBJ2-3	CASSQAPLAGGSTDTQYF	TGCGCCAGCAGCCAAGCACCATTGGCGGGGGGAAGCACAGATACGCAGTATTTT
TRBV28	NA	NA	TRBJ1-2	CASSPQWGLANYGYTF	TGTGCCAGCAGTCCGCAGTGGGGACTAGCTAACTATGGCTACACCTTC
TRBV5-1	NA	TRBD2	TRBJ2-7	CASSQDALSGRGEQYF	TGCGCCAGCAGCCAAGACGCCCTCAGCGGGAGAGGCGAGCAGTACTTC
TRBV7-2	NA	TRBD2	TRBJ2-5	CASSAPWGTRAQETQYF	TGTGCCAGCAGCGCACCGTGGGGGACTAGAGCGCAAGAGACCCAGTACTTC
TRBV28	NA	NA	TRBJ1-2	CASSPGSGYGYTF	TGTGCCAGCAGCCCCGGCAGCGGGTATGGCTACACCTTC
TRBV14	once	NA	TRBJ1-2	CASSQSLDRIYGYTF	TGTGCCAGCAGCCAATCCTTAGACAGAATCTATGGCTACACCTTC
TRBV6-6	NA	NA	TRBJ2-2	CASTPVANTGELFF	TGTGCCAGCACCCCGGTCGCGAACACCGGGGAGCTGTTTTTT
TRBV5-1	few	TRBD2	TRBJ2-7	CASSSSGSFEQYF	TGCGCCAGCAGCTCTAGCGGGAGTTTCGAGCAGTACTTC
TRBV18	NA	NA	TRBJ2-5	CASSPQEQETQYF	TGTGCCAGCTCACCACAGGAGCAAGAGACCCAGTACTTC